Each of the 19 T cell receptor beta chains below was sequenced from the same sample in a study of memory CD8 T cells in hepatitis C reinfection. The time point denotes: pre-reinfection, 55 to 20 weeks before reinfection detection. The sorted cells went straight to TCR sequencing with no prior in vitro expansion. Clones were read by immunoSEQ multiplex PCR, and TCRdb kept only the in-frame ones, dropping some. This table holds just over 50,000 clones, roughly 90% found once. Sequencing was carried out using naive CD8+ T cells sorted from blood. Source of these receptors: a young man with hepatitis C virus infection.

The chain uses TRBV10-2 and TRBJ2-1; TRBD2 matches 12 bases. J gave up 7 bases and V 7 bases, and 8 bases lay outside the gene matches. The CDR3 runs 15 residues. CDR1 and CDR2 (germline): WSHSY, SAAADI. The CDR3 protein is CASTTLAGGRNEQFF. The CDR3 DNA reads TGCGCCAGCACAACCCTAGCGGGGGGGAGGAATGAGCAGTTCTTC.

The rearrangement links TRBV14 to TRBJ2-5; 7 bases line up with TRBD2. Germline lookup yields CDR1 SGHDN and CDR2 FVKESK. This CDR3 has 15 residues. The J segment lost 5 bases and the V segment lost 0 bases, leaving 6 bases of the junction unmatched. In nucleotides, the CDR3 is TGTGCCAGCAGCCAAGAGTTTAGCGGGTGGGAGACCCAGTACTTC. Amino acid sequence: CASSQEFSGWETQYF.

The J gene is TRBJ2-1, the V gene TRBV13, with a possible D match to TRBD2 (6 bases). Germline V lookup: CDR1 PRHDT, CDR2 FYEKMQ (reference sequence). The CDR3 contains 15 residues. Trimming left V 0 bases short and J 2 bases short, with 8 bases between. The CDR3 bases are TGTGCCAGCAGCTTAGGGCGGGGCCCCTACAATGAGCAGTTCTTC. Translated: CASSLGRGPYNEQFF.

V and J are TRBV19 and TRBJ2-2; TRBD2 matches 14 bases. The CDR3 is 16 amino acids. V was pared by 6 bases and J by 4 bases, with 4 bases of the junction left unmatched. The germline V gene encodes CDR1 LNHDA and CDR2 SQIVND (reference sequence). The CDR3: CASSWGLAGVTGELFF. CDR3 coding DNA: TGTGCCAGTAGCTGGGGACTAGCGGGAGTCACCGGGGAGCTGTTTTTT. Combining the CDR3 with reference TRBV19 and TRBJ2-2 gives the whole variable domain DGGITQSPKYLFRKEGQNVTLSCEQNLNHDAMYWYRQDPGQGLRLIYYSQIVNDFQKGDIAEGYSVSREKKESFPLTVTSAQKNPTAFYLCASSWGLAGVTGELFFGEGSRLTVL.

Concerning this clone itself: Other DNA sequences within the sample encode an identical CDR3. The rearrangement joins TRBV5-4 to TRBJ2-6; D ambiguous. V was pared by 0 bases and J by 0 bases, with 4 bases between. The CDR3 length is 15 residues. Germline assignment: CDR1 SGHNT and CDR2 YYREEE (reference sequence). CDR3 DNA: TGTGCCAGCAGCTTGGCAGGCTCTGGGGCCAACGTCCTGACTTTC. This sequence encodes CASSLAGSGANVLTF.

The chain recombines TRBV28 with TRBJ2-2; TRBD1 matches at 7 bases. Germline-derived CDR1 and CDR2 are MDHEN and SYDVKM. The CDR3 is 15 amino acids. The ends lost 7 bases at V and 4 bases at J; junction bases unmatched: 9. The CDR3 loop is CASNDVTGITGELFF. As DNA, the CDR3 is TGTGCCAGCAATGACGTGACAGGGATCACCGGGGAGCTGTTTTTT. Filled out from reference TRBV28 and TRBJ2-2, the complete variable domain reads DVKVTQSSRYLVKRTGEKVFLECVQDMDHENMFWYRQDPGLGLRLIYFSYDVKMKEKGDIPEGYSVSREKKERFSLILESASTNQTSMYLCASNDVTGITGELFFGEGSRLTVL.

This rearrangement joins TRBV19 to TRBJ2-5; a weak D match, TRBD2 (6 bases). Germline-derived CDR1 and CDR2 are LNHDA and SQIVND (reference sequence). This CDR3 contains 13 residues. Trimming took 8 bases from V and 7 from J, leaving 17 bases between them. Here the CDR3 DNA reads TGTGCCAGTGTGGATATCGGGGGAGCGACCCAGTACTTC. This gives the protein CASVDIGGATQYF.

This CDR3 is CAWLEPGVGRTDTQYF. The CDR3, as DNA: TGTGCCTGGCTTGAGCCGGGGGTAGGAAGAACAGATACGCAGTATTTT. This sequence joins TRBV30 and TRBJ2-3, with D possibly TRBD2 on 6 matching bases. Germline values: CDR1 GTSNPN, CDR2 SVGIG (reference sequence). The ends were cut back, 5 bases at V and 3 bases at J, with 21 bases in the middle. The CDR3 spans 16 residues.

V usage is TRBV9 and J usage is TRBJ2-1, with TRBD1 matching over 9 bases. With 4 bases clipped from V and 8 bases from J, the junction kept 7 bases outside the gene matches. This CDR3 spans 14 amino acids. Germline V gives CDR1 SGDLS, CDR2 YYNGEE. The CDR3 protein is CASSSHRGLDEQFF. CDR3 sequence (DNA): TGTGCCAGCAGCTCGCACAGGGGGCTCGATGAGCAGTTCTTC. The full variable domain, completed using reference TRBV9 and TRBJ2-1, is DSGVTQTPKHLITATGQRVTLRCSPRSGDLSVYWYQQSLDQGLQFLIQYYNGEERAKGNILERFSAQQFPDLHSELNLSSLELGDSALYFCASSSHRGLDEQFFGPGTRLTVL.

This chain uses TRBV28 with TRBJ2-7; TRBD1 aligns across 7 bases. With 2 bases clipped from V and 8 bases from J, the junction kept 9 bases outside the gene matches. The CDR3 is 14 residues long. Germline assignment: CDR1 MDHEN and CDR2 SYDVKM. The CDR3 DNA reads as TGTGCCAGCAGTTTAAATGCAGGGGGTATAAAGCAGTACTTC. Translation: CASSLNAGGIKQYF.

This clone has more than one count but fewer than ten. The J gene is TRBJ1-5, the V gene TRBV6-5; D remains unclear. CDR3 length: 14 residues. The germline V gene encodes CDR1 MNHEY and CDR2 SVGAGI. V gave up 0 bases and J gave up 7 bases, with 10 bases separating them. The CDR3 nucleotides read TGTGCCAGCAGTTACTCGGGTCCAGGACAGCCCCAGCATTTT. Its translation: CASSYSGPGQPQHF.

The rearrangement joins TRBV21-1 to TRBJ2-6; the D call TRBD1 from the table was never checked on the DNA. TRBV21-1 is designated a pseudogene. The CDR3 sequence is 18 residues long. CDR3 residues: CASRDRGTPYSGANVLTF. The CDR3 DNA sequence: TGTGCCAGCAGGGACAGGGGGACCCCTTACTCTGGGGCCAACGTCCTGACTTTC.

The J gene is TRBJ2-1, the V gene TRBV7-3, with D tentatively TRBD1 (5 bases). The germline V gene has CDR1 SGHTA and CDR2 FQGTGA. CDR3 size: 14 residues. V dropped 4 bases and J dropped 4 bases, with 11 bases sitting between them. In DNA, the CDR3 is TGTGCCAGCAGCTCATCGACAGAATACAATGAGCAGTTCTTC. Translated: CASSSSTEYNEQFF.

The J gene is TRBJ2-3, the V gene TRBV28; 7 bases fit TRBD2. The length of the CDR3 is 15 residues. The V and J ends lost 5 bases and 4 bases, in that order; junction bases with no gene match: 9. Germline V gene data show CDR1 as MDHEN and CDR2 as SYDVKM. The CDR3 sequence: CASSKGMSGADTQYF. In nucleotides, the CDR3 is TGTGCCAGCAGTAAGGGAATGAGCGGGGCAGATACGCAGTATTTT.

DNA for the CDR3: TGTGCCAGCAGCCTTCGACAGGCCAGCAATCAGCCCCAGCATTTT. Protein sequence: CASSLRQASNQPQHF. The J gene is TRBJ1-5, the V gene TRBV2; maybe TRBD1 (6 bases). V gave up 6 bases and J gave up 1 base, with 13 bases separating them. The CDR3 is 15 amino acids. Germline CDR1 is SNHLY and CDR2 is FYNNEI.

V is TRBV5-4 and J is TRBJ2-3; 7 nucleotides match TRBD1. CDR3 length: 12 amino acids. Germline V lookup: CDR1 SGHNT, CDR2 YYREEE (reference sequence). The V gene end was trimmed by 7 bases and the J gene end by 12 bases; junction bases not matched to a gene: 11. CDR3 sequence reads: CASAYGTASQYF. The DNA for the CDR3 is TGTGCCAGCGCCTATGGGACAGCTTCCCAGTATTTT.

The CDR3 here is CASSQVTSPGNEQFF. The CDR3 nucleotides read TGCGCCAGCAGCCAAGTTACTAGCCCAGGCAATGAGCAGTTCTTC. The chain employs TRBV4-3 and TRBJ2-1; TRBD2 is a possible D gene (6 bases). The ends were cut back, 1 base at V and 6 bases at J, with 13 bases in the middle. The CDR3 spans 15 residues. Germline V gives CDR1 LGHNA, CDR2 YSLEER.

The CDR3 coding sequence is TGTGCCAGTAGTCAGCGGGGGATTCAAGAGACCCAGTACTTC. This codes for CASSQRGIQETQYF. The chain employs TRBV19 and TRBJ2-5, with TRBD2 matching 8 bases. CDR3 size: 14 residues. With V trimmed by 5 bases and J by 2 bases, 4 bases remained unmatched. CDR1 is LNHDA and CDR2 is SQIVND in the germline V gene (reference sequence).

The CDR3 coding sequence is TGTGCCAGCAGTCATCTGTCAGGGGGTTCGTGGGGGGAGCTGTTTTTT. Residues: CASSHLSGGSWGELFF. V is TRBV27 and J is TRBJ2-2; 7 nucleotides line up with TRBD1. Germline loops: CDR1 MNHEY, CDR2 SMNVEV (reference sequence). V was clipped by 5 bases and J by 8 bases; unmatched bases: 14. The CDR3 has 16 amino acids.